Each of the 12 T cell receptor beta chains below was sequenced from the same sample in a study of OX40 agonist ivuxolimab in advanced cancers. This table comes from immunoSEQ multiplex PCR, and its TCRdb copy is limited to in-frame clones, with some not included. This table has under 95,000 clones, approximately 90% appearing once. Specimen: CD4+ or CD8+ T cells sorted from blood, collected in a trial of the OX40 agonist ivuxolimab. The receptors were sampled from an adult with an advanced solid tumor such as melanoma, head and neck, liver or kidney cancer.

The rearrangement links TRBV30 to TRBJ1-4; TRBD1 agrees at 9 bases. The V gene end was trimmed by 3 bases and the J gene end by 6 bases; junction bases not matched to a gene: 8. Germline assignment: CDR1 GTSNPN and CDR2 SVGIG (reference sequence). The CDR3 covers 15 residues. The DNA for the CDR3 is TGTGCCTGGAGCTCCCTACAGGGGGCATATGAAAAACTGTTTTTT. This sequence encodes CAWSSLQGAYEKLFF.

The rearrangement links TRBV6-1 to TRBJ1-2, with D maybe TRBD1 (5 bases). The CDR3 contains 14 residues. Germline V lookup: CDR1 MNHNS, CDR2 SASEGT. V was shortened by 7 bases and J by 8 bases, with 20 bases between the two germline ends. The CDR3 is CASNSAGPAGGYTF. In DNA form, the CDR3 reads TGTGCCAGCAATTCGGCAGGGCCCGCCGGGGGCTACACCTTC.

The chain employs TRBV9 and TRBJ2-6, with D unresolved. V lost 3 bases to trimming and J lost 0 bases, with 13 bases between them. The germline V gene has CDR1 SGDLS and CDR2 YYNGEE. This CDR3 spans 17 amino acids. CDR3 DNA sequence: TGTGCCAGCAGCGCCGGACGGGTGAGCTCTGGGGCCAACGTCCTGACTTTC. This codes for CASSAGRVSSGANVLTF.

The chain couples TRBV11-2 to TRBJ2-7, with TRBD1 as a possible D gene (5 bases). The CDR3 is 13 amino acids. Deletions cut 4 bases from V and 1 base from J, with 8 bases between. Germline V gives CDR1 SGHAT, CDR2 FQNNGV. CDR3 coding DNA: TGTGCCAGCAGCTCGACAGCGTCCTACGAGCAGTACTTC. This gives the protein CASSSTASYEQYF. The complete variable domain, with remaining parts taken from reference TRBV11-2 and TRBJ2-7, reads EAGVAQSPRYKIIEKRQSVAFWCNPISGHATLYWYQQILGQGPKLLIQFQNNGVVDDSQLPKDRFSAERLKGVDSTLKIQPAKLEDSAVYLCASSSTASYEQYFGPGTRLTVT.

DNA of the CDR3: TGTGCCAGTAGTATAGTGGGGGCCTCCCGGAATGAGCAGTTCTTC. Protein: CASSIVGASRNEQFF. The V and J genes are TRBV19 and TRBJ2-1; D perhaps matches TRBD1 (6 bases). CDR3 length: 15 amino acids. Per germline, CDR1 LNHDA and CDR2 SQIVND (reference sequence). Trimming took off 1 base at V and 7 bases at J, with 14 bases between the two ends.

This chain connects TRBV6-5 to TRBJ2-7; unclear D gene. The V and J ends lost 5 bases and 5 bases respectively, with 10 bases between them. Germline V gives CDR1 MNHEY, CDR2 SVGAGI. The CDR3 extends over 12 amino acids. The CDR3 DNA reads TGTGCCAGCAGTACAACCTCGCACGAGCAGTACTTC. This encodes CASSTTSHEQYF.

This chain uses TRBV18 with TRBJ2-3, with D unclear. Trimming took off 0 bases at V and 4 bases at J, with 8 bases between the two ends. Germline V CDR1 and CDR2: KGHSH, LQKENI. This CDR3 is built from 14 residues. CDR3 in DNA: TGTGCCAGCTCACCACCCTCAGCCCCAGATACGCAGTATTTT. Translation: CASSPPSAPDTQYF.

The gene calls are TRBV6-5 and TRBJ2-7; 8 nucleotides line up with TRBD1. The CDR3 runs to 12 residues. The germline CDR1 and CDR2 sequences are MNHEY and SVGAGI. Losses at the gene ends were 5 bases for V and 6 bases for J; bases not matched to a gene: 3. This chain's CDR3 is CASSQGAREQYF. The CDR3 region has the DNA TGTGCCAGCAGTCAGGGGGCGCGCGAGCAGTACTTC.

The chain joins TRBV18 to TRBJ2-2; no firm D call. V lost 5 bases and J 3 bases, leaving 10 bases between the germline ends. Germline values: CDR1 KGHSH, CDR2 LQKENI. CDR3 length: 14 residues. CDR3 region: CASSNTRDTGELFF. DNA for the CDR3: TGTGCCAGCTCAAATACAAGGGACACCGGGGAGCTGTTTTTT.

This chain connects TRBV7-6 to TRBJ2-7, with 9 bases fitting TRBD1. The J segment lost 6 bases and the V segment lost 5 bases, leaving 5 bases of the junction unmatched. The length of the CDR3 is 13 residues. CDR1 and CDR2 from the germline V gene are SGHVS and FNYEAQ. CDR3 sequence (DNA): TGTGCCAGCAGCCAGACAGGGGGAGGCGAGCAGTACTTC. Encoded protein: CASSQTGGGEQYF.

The rearrangement links TRBV27 to TRBJ2-2; 7 bases align to TRBD1. The length of the CDR3 is 13 residues. The trim removed 10 bases at V and 2 bases at J, leaving 4 bases unmatched. Germline CDR1 MNHEY, CDR2 SMNVEV (reference sequence). As DNA, the CDR3 is TGTGCCATCCGGGACAGCAACACCGGGGAGCTGTTTTTT. This codes for CAIRDSNTGELFF.

The rearrangement links TRBV5-1 to TRBJ1-2; D remains ambiguous. Trimming cost V 4 bases and J 5 bases, with 18 bases left between them. The CDR3 is 15 residues long. CDR1 SGHRS and CDR2 YFSETQ come from the germline V gene. CDR3 sequence (DNA): TGCGCCAGCAGCCTGGATGGGATGGACCCTTATGGCTACACCTTC. It specifies CASSLDGMDPYGYTF. The entire variable domain, with the rest obtained from reference TRBV5-1 and TRBJ1-2, is as follows: KAGVTQTPRYLIKTRGQQVTLSCSPISGHRSVSWYQQTPGQGLQFLFEYFSETQRNKGNFPGRFSGRQFSNSRSEMNVSTLELGDSALYLCASSLDGMDPYGYTFGSGTRLTVV.